Listed here are 20 T cell receptor beta chains from one sample, sequenced in a study of T cells in Graves' hyperthyroidism and ophthalmopathy. RNA transcripts were the template for amplifying TCR beta CDR3 regions. The HTBI primer set drove a first-round RT-PCR of the TCR CDR3. MiXCR, run by TCRdb on the multiplex PCR reads, gives a single entry per CDR3 protein. The sample lists about 480,000 distinct CDR3 sequences; around 14% were seen once. Sequencing was performed on blood. All receptors derive from a young woman with Graves' hyperthyroidism.

This rearrangement joins TRBV29-1 to TRBJ2-3; 10 bases line up with TRBD2. Germline V gene lookup returns CDR1 SQVTM and CDR2 ANQGSEA. Losses at the gene ends were 4 bases for V and 3 bases for J; bases not matched to a gene: 4. The CDR3 length is 14 residues. CDR3 DNA: TGCAGCGTTGCCTCTAGCGGGAGTACAGATACGCAGTATTTT. It encodes CSVASSGSTDTQYF.

J is TRBJ2-7 and V is TRBV9, with D unclear. The CDR3 is 14 amino acids. V gave up 3 bases and J gave up 2 bases, with 12 bases separating them. Germline-derived CDR1 and CDR2 are SGDLS and YYNGEE. For the CDR3, the DNA is TGTGCCAGCAGCGCTCAAGGTTTAGCCTACGAGCAGTACTTC. Its protein is CASSAQGLAYEQYF.

In this sample, this clonotype turned up many times. The gene calls are TRBV12-3 or TRBV12-4 and TRBJ2-1; TRBD1 matches at 11 bases. The CDR3 spans 14 residues. V shed 7 bases, J shed 15 bases, and the junction held 14 bases outside the gene matches. Here the CDR3 reads CASNPGQGGIGRFF. CDR3 nucleotide sequence: TGTGCCAGCAACCCGGGACAGGGGGGAATCGGGCGGTTCTTC.

A few counts support this clonotype. The chain recombines TRBV14 with TRBJ2-1; 9 bases line up with TRBD1. Unmatched junction bases numbered 10, after V lost 4 bases and J lost 9 bases. Germline CDR1 is SGHDN and CDR2 is FVKESK. This CDR3 spans 15 amino acids. The chain's CDR3 is CASSLSDRGRGEQFF. CDR3 nucleotide sequence: TGTGCCAGCAGCCTATCGGACAGGGGACGGGGTGAGCAGTTCTTC.

This clonotype was detected ten times or more. This chain joins TRBV18 and TRBJ1-4; a possible D gene is TRBD1 (5 bases). V dropped 10 bases and J dropped 10 bases, with 19 bases sitting between them. The CDR3 has 13 amino acids. CDR1 and CDR2 (germline): KGHSH, LQKENI. CDR3 region: CATSTGGLGKLFF. The CDR3 nucleotides read TGTGCCACCTCGACGGGGGGACTGGGAAAACTGTTTTTT.

Many counts were recorded for this clonotype. The rearrangement uses TRBV11-3 and TRBJ2-1; 11 positions match TRBD2. V dropped 5 bases and J dropped 8; count of bases not matched to a gene: 5. This CDR3 is built from 14 residues. Per germline, CDR1 SGHNT and CDR2 YENEEA. The CDR3 sequence: CASSLAGGWDEQFF. In DNA form, the CDR3 reads TGTGCCAGCAGCCTAGCGGGAGGCTGGGATGAGCAGTTCTTC. Full variable domain (missing parts from reference TRBV11-3 and TRBJ2-1): EAGVVQSPRYKIIEKKQPVAFWCNPISGHNTLYWYLQNLGQGPELLIRYENEEAVDDSQLPKDRFSAERLKGVDSTLKIQPAELGDSAVYLCASSLAGGWDEQFFGPGTRLTVL.

In this sample, this clonotype turned up many times. This chain uses TRBV11-1 with TRBJ2-5, with D perhaps TRBD2 (5 bases). The germline V gene encodes CDR1 SGHAT and CDR2 FQDESV (reference sequence). V lost 2 bases and J lost 5, with 21 bases in between. The CDR3 loop spans 17 amino acids. The CDR3 region has the DNA TGTGCCAGCAGCTTAAGGTCAAACGGGGTCCTCAGGGAGACCCAGTACTTC. Its protein product is CASSLRSNGVLRETQYF.

The CDR3 sequence: CASSQGSLNTEAFF. The CDR3 DNA reads TGCGCCAGCAGCCAAGGGTCATTAAACACTGAAGCTTTCTTT. V gene TRBV4-1 combines with J gene TRBJ1-1; no clear D. The V gene's germline CDR1 is MGHRA and CDR2 YSYEKL. Trimming removed 1 base from V and 2 bases from J, with 8 bases in between. The CDR3 is 14 amino acids.

In its sample, this clonotype was seen many times. The V gene is TRBV18, the J gene TRBJ2-7; D is perhaps TRBD2 (7 bases). The CDR3 length is 13 residues. The V gene's germline CDR1 is KGHSH and CDR2 LQKENI. The germline V and J ends were trimmed by 5 bases and 4 bases, with 12 bases remaining between them. In nucleotides, the CDR3 is TGTGCCAGCTCAGGACTAGGGGGGTACGAGCAGTACTTC. Its translation is CASSGLGGYEQYF.

The chain employs TRBV6-5 and TRBJ2-7; D is unclear. V shed 2 bases and J shed 3 bases, with 11 bases lying between them. Looked up from germline, CDR1 is MNHEY and CDR2 is SVGAGI. The CDR3 is 14 residues long. The CDR3 here is CASSYGSANYEQYV. The CDR3, as DNA: TGTGCCAGCAGTTACGGTAGTGCTAACTACGAGCAGTACGTC.

This clonotype was counted between two and nine times. V and J are TRBV11-2 and TRBJ1-2; D gene ambiguous. The V gene lost 2 bases and the J gene lost 0 bases, with 13 bases spanning the gap. Germline CDR1 reads SGHAT; CDR2 reads FQNNGV. This CDR3 spans 16 amino acids. In DNA, the CDR3 is TGTGCCAGCAGCTTATTCGCGGGTACTTCTAACTATGGCTACACCTTC. Translation: CASSLFAGTSNYGYTF.

This clonotype has ten or more counts. This chain connects TRBV7-6 to TRBJ1-1, with D perhaps matching TRBD1 (6 bases). CDR1 is SGHVS and CDR2 is FNYEAQ in the germline V gene. The CDR3 length is 12 residues. Trimming cost V 4 bases and J 7 bases, with 10 bases left between them. The CDR3 bases are TGTGCCAGCAGCTCAACAGGGTTTGAAGCTTTCTTT. It translates to CASSSTGFEAFF.

This clonotype was picked up many times. This rearrangement joins TRBV12-3 or TRBV12-4 to TRBJ2-2; D tentatively reads TRBD1 or TRBD2 (5 bases each). Trimming shortened V by 2 bases and J by 6 bases, and 7 bases separated the two germline ends. The CDR3 spans 13 residues. CDR3 bases: TGTGCCAGCAGTTTAAGGGACGCCGGGGAGCTGTTTTTT. Amino acid sequence: CASSLRDAGELFF.

This clonotype was seen repeatedly, ten times or more. V is TRBV12-3 or TRBV12-4 and J is TRBJ1-1; no reliable D call. Trimming shortened V by 3 bases and J by 0 bases, and 5 bases separated the two germline ends. This CDR3 has 13 amino acids. CDR3 in DNA: TGTGCCAGCAGTTTTCAGATGAACACTGAAGCTTTCTTT. Amino acids: CASSFQMNTEAFF.

This clonotype was picked up many times. The chain uses TRBV18 and TRBJ2-5; 7 positions agree with TRBD1. Germline V gene sequence: CDR1 KGHSH, CDR2 LQKENI. V lost 5 bases to trimming and J lost 1 base; unmatched junction nucleotides: 4. The CDR3 is made up of 14 amino acids. In DNA form, the CDR3 reads TGTGCCAGCTCAGTACGACAGGGCCAAGAGACCCAGTACTTC. Translated, it gives CASSVRQGQETQYF. Complete variable domain (other parts from reference TRBV18 and TRBJ2-5): NAGVMQNPRHLVRRRGQEARLRCSPMKGHSHVYWYRQLPEEGLKFMVYLQKENIIDESGMPKERFSAEFPKEGPSILRIQQVVRGDSAAYFCASSVRQGQETQYFGPGTRLLVL.

This clonotype was found many times. The J gene is TRBJ2-2, the V gene TRBV12-3 or TRBV12-4; 12 positions match TRBD2. This CDR3 has 15 residues. The V gene end was trimmed by 5 bases and the J gene end by 9 bases; junction bases not matched to a gene: 7. DNA of the CDR3: TGTGCCAGCAGTCAGGGGGGACTAGCGGGCCGGGAGCTGTTTTTT. Translated, it gives CASSQGGLAGRELFF.

The chain employs TRBV2 and TRBJ2-3; D may be TRBD1 (6 bases). This CDR3 contains 15 residues. V lost 9 bases and J lost 0, with 16 bases in between. From germline, CDR1 is SNHLY and CDR2 FYNNEI. The CDR3 sequence is CARGTDSASTDTQYF. DNA for the CDR3: TGTGCCAGAGGGACGGACAGCGCTAGCACAGATACGCAGTATTTT.

This clonotype was seen more than once but under ten times. J is TRBJ2-7 and V is TRBV5-1, with TRBD2 identical over 11 bases. Losses at the gene ends were 5 bases for V and 2 bases for J; bases not matched to a gene: 6. Per germline, CDR1 SGHRS and CDR2 YFSETQ. The CDR3 spans 15 residues. CDR3 coding DNA: TGCGCCAGCAGGGGACTAGCGGAGACGACCTACGAGCAGTACTTC. As protein: CASRGLAETTYEQYF.

In the case of this clonotype: A much larger clone is a single base away; this may be a read error. This CDR3 fails to terminate in the conserved phenylalanine or tryptophan, so it likely reflects a read error. The rearrangement uses TRBV19 and TRBJ2-1, with 11 bases that match TRBD2. With 3 bases clipped from V and 2 bases from J, the junction kept 6 bases outside the gene matches. Germline values: CDR1 LNHDA, CDR2 SQIVND (reference sequence). The CDR3 runs 17 residues. The chain's CDR3 is CASSIRLAGGPYNEQFL. The CDR3 DNA reads TGTGCCAGTAGTATTCGTCTAGCGGGAGGCCCCTACAATGAGCAGTTCCTC.

This clonotype was observed a single time. The gene calls are TRBV3-1 and TRBJ2-7; 8 nucleotides align to TRBD1. Looked up from germline, CDR1 is LGHDT and CDR2 is YNNKEL (reference sequence). Trimming removed 9 bases from V and 0 bases from J; junction bases left unmatched: 19. CDR3 size: 18 residues. This CDR3 reads CASGPGTGTLGSSYEQYF. In DNA, the CDR3 is TGTGCCAGTGGCCCCGGGACAGGAACGTTGGGGAGCTCCTACGAGCAGTACTTC.